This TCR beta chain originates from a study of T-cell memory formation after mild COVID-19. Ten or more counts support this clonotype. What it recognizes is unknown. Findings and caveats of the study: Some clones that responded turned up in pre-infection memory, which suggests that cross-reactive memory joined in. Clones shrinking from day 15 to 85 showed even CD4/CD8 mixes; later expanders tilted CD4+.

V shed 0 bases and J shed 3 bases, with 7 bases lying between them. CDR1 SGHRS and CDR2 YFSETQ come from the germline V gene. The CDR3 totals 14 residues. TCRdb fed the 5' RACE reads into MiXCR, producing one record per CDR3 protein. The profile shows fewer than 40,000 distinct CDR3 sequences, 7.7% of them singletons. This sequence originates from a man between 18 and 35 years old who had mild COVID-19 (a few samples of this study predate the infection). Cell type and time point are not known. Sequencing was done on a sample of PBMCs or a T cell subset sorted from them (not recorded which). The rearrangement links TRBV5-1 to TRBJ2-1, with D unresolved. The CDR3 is CASSLGAIYNEQFF. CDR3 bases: TGCGCCAGCAGCTTGGGGGCCATCTACAATGAGCAGTTCTTC.